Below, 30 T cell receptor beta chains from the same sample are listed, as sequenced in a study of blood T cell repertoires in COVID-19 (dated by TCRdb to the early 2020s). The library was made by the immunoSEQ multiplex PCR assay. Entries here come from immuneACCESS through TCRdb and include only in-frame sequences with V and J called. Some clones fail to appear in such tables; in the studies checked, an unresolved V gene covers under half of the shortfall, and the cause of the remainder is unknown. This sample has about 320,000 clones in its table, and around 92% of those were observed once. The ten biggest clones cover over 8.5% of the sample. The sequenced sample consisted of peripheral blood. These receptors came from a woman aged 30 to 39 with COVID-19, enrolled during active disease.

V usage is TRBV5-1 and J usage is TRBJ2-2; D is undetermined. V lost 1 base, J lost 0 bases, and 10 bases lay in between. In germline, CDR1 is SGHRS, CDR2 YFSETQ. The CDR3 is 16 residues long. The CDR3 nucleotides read TGCGCCAGCAGCTTGCTACAGACCGCGAACACCGGGGAGCTGTTTTTT. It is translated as CASSLLQTANTGELFF.

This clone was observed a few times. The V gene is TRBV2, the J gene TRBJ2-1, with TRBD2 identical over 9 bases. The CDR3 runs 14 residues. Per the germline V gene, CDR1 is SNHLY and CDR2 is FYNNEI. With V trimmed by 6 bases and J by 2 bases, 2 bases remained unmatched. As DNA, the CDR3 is TGTGCCAGCAGGACTAGCGGAACCTACAATGAGCAGTTCTTC. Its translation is CASRTSGTYNEQFF.

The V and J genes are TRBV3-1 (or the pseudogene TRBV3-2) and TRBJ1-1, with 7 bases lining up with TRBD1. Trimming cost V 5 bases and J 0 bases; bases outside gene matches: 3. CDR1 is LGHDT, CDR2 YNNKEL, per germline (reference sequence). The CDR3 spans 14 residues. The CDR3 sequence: CASSITGVNTEAFF. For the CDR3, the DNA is TGTGCCAGCAGCATCACAGGGGTGAACACTGAAGCTTTCTTT.

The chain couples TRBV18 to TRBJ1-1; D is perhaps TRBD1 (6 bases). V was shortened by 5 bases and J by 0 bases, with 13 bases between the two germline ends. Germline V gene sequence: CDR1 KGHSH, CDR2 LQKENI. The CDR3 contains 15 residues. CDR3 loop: CASSTDRTMNTEAFF. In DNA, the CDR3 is TGTGCCAGCTCAACAGACAGGACCATGAACACTGAAGCTTTCTTT.

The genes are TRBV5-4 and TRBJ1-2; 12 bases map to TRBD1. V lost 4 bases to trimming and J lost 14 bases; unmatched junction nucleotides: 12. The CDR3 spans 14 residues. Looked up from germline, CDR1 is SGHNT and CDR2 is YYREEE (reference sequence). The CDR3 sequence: CASSARDRGPVGTF. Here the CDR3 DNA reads TGTGCCAGCAGCGCCCGGGACAGGGGGCCCGTTGGGACCTTC.

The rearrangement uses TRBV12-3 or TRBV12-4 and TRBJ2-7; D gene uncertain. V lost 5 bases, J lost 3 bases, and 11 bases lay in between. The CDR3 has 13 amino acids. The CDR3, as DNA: TGTGCCAGCAGTCCAAACTCTAACTACGAGCAGTACTTC. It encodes CASSPNSNYEQYF.

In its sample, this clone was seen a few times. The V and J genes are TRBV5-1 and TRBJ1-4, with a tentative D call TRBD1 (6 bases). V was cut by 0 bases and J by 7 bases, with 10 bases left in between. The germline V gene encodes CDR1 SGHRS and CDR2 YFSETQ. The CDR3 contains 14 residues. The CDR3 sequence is CASSLEARGEKLFF. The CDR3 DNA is TGCGCCAGCAGCTTGGAGGCCAGGGGTGAAAAACTGTTTTTT.

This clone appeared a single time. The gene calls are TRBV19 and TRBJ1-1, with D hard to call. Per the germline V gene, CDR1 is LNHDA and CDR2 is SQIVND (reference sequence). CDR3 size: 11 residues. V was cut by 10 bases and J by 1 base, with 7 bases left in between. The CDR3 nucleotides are TGTGCCACCCGACAGAACACTGAAGCTTTCTTT. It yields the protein CATRQNTEAFF.

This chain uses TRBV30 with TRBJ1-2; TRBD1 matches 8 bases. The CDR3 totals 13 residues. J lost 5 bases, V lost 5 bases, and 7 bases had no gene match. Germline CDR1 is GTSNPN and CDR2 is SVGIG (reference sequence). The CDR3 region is CAWSRQGSYGYTF. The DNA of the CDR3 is TGTGCCTGGTCCAGACAGGGGTCTTATGGCTACACCTTC.

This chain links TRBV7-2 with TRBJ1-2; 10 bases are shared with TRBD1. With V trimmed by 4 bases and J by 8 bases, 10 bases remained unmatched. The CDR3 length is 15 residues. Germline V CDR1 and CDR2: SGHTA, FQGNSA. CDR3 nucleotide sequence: TGTGCCAGCAGCTCCACGGGGGACAGGGGTCGCGGCTACACCTTC. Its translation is CASSSTGDRGRGYTF.

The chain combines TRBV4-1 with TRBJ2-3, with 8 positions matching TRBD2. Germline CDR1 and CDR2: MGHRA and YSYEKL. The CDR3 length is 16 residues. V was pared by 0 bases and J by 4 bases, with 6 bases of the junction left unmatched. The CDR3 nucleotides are TGCGCCAGCAGCCAAGATGGACTAGCAGTCTCAGATACGCAGTATTTT. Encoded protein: CASSQDGLAVSDTQYF.

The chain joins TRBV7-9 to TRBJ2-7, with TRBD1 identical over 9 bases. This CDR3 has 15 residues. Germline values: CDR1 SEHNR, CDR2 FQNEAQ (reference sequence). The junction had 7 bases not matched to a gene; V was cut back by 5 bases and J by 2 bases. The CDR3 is CASSQPGTGTYEQYF. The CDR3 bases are TGTGCCAGCAGCCAACCCGGGACAGGGACCTACGAGCAGTACTTC.

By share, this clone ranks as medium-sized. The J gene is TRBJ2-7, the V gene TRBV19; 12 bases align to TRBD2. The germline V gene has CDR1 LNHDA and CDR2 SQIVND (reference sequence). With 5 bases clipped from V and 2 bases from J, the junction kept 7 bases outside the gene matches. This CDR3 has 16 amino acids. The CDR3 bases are TGTGCCAGTAGTTCCGGACTAGCGGGGCCCCCCTACGAGCAGTACTTC. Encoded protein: CASSSGLAGPPYEQYF.

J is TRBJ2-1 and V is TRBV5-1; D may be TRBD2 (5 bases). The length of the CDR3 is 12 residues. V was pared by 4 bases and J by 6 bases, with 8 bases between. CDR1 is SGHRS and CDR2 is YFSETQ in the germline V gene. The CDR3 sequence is CASSPGLNEQFF. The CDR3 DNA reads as TGCGCCAGCAGCCCAGGACTCAATGAGCAGTTCTTC.

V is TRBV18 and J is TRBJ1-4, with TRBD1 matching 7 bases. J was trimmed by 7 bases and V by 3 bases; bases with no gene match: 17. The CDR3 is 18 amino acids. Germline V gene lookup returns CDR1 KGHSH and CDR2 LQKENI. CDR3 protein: CASSPRDSGAASGEKLFF. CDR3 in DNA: TGTGCCAGCTCACCGAGGGACAGTGGGGCAGCGTCGGGTGAAAAACTGTTTTTT.

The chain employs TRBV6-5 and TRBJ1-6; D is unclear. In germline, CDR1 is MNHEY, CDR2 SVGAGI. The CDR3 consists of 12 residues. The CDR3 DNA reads TGTTTCACGGGGTTCTATAATTCACCCCTCCACTTT. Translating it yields CFTGFYNSPLHF.

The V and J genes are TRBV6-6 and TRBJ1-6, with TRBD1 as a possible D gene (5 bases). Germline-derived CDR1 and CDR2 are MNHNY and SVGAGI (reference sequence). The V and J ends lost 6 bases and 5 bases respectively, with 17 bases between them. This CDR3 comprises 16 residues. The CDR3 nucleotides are TGTGCCAGCAGACCCCCGCGGGACGGTGATAATTCACCCCTCCACTTT. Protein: CASRPPRDGDNSPLHF.

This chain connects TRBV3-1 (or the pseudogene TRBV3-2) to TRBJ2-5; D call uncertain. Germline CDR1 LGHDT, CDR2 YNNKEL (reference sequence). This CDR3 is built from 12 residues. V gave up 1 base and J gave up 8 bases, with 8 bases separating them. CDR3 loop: CASSQVRSTQYF. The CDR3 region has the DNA TGTGCCAGCAGCCAAGTCAGGTCTACCCAGTACTTC.

The CDR3 nucleotides are TGCGCCAGCTCGCCCTACTGGGGGCAAGGTGAAAAACTGTTTTTT. Encoded protein: CASSPYWGQGEKLFF. The genes are TRBV5-1 and TRBJ1-4, with D tentatively TRBD1 (6 bases). The germline V and J ends were trimmed by 7 bases and 7 bases, with 20 bases remaining between them. The CDR3 contains 15 residues. CDR1 and CDR2 from the germline V gene are SGHRS and YFSETQ.

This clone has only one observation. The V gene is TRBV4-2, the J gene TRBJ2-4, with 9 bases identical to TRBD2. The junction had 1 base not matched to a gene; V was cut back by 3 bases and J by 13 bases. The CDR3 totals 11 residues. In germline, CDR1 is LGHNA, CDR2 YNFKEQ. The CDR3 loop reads CASSQGTSQYF. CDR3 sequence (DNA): TGTGCCAGCAGCCAGGGGACTAGCCAGTACTTC.

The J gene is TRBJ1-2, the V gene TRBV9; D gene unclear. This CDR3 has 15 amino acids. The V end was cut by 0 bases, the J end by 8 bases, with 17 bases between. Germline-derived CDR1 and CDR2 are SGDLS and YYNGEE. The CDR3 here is CASSVEARERAGYTF. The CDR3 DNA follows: TGTGCCAGCAGCGTAGAGGCACGGGAACGGGCAGGCTACACCTTC.

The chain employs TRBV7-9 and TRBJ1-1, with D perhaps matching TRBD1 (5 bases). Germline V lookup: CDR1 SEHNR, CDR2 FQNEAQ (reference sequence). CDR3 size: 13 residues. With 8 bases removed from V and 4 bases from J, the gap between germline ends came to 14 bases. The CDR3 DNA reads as TGTGCCAGCCGTCGTCGGGGGAGCACTGAAGCTTTCTTT. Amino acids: CASRRRGSTEAFF.

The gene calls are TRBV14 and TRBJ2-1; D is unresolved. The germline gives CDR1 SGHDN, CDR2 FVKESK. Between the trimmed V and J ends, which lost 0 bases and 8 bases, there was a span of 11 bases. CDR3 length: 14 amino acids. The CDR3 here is CASSQDQTHYEQFF. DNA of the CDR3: TGTGCCAGCAGCCAAGATCAAACTCACTATGAGCAGTTCTTC.

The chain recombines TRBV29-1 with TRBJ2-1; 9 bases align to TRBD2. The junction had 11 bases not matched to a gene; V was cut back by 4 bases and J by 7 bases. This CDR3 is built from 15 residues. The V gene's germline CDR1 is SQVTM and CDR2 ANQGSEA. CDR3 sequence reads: CSVGPRGGPRNEQFF. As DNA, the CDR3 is TGCAGCGTTGGACCGCGGGGGGGGCCACGAAATGAGCAGTTCTTC.

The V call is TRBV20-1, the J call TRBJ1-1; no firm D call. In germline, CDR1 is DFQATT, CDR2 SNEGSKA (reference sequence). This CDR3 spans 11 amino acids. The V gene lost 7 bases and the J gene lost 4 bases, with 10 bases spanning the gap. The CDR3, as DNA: TGCAGTGAATCCAGCGCCACTGAAGCTTTCTTT. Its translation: CSESSATEAFF.

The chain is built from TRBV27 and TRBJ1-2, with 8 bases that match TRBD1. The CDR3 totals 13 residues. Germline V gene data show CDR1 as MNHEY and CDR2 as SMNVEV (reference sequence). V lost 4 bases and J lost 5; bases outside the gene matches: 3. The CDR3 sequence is CASSYGQGYGYTF. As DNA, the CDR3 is TGTGCCAGCAGTTACGGACAGGGATATGGCTACACCTTC.

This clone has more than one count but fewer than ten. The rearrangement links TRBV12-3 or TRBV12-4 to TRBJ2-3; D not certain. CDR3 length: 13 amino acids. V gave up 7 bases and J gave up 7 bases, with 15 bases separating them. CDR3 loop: CASTPPGLNTQYF. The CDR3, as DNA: TGTGCCAGCACTCCTCCCGGGTTAAATACGCAGTATTTT.

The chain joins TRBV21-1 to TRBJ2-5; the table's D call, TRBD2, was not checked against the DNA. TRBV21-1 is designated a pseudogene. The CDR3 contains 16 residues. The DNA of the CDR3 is TGTGCCAGCAGTCCCCACCTAGCGGGGTGTAGGGAGACCCAGTACTTC. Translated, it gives CASSPHLAGCRETQYF.

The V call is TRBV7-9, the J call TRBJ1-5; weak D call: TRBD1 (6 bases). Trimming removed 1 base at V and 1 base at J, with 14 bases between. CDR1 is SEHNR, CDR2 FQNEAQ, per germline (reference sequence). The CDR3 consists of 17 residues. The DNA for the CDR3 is TGTGCCAGCAGCTTAGGGGGAACAGGGAAGAGCAATCAGCCCCAGCATTTT. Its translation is CASSLGGTGKSNQPQHF. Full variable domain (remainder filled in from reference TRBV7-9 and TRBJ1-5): DTGVSQNPRHKITKRGQNVTFRCDPISEHNRLYWYRQTLGQGPEFLTYFQNEAQLEKSRLLSDRFSAERPKGSFSTLEIQRTEQGDSAMYLCASSLGGTGKSNQPQHFGDGTRLSIL.

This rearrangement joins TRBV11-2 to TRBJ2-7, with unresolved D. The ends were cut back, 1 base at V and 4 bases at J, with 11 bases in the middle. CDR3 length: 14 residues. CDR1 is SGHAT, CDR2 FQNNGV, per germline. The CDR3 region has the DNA TGTGCCAGCAGCTTAGTCACACCGTCTTACGAGCAGTACTTC. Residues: CASSLVTPSYEQYF.